This T cell receptor (beta chain) derives from a study of beta chain features in type 1 diabetes. Whole-study findings and limits: Still unanswered here is whether HLA type influences TCRB rearrangement. PCR may have favored shorter templates equally in patients and controls. The study found moderately but significantly shorter TCRB CDR3s in all four CD4+ subsets of Type 1 diabetes patients.

With regard to this clone: The antigen remains unidentified.

Sampling consisted of one heparinised blood draw per donor, averaging approximately 100 mL. Expressed TCRB transcripts were sequenced because the isolated RNA had all been reverse transcribed beforehand. Some clones are missing from TCRdb's copy, which holds only in-frame ones; the method was immunoSEQ multiplex PCR. Here the sample spans about 650,000 clones, roughly 12% being singletons. Sequenced: naive CD4+ T cells from blood. This TCR was sampled from a man younger than 45 with type 1 diabetes.

CDR3 amino acids: CASSVQDGANVLTF. The DNA of the CDR3 is TGTGCCAGCAGCGTTCAGGACGGGGCCAACGTCCTGACTTTC. The V gene is TRBV9, the J gene TRBJ2-6; no clear D gene. Deletions cut 2 bases from V and 4 bases from J, with 7 bases between. The germline CDR1 and CDR2 sequences are SGDLS and YYNGEE. The CDR3 spans 14 residues.